The 30 T cell receptor beta chains below all came from one sample that was sequenced in a study of T-cell reconstitution after alpha-beta-depleted transplantation in children. Preparation of the TCRbeta library used unique molecular identifiers. TCRdb ran MiXCR on the PCR reads and lists one entry per CDR3 protein. The table records about 130,000 distinct CDR3 sequences, 8.5% to 10% of them present only once. This specimen consisted of PBMCs, mostly from graft donor cells, obtained 180 days after TCRalphabeta/CD19-depleted stem cell transplant. These receptors all stem from a girl under three years old who had a stem cell transplant for combined immunodeficiency, so the T cells may come from the graft donor.

The chain combines TRBV6-1 with TRBJ2-7; 9 bases are a match to TRBD1. This CDR3 is 15 amino acids long. Per the germline V gene, CDR1 is MNHNS and CDR2 is SASEGT. Trimming took 6 bases from V and 3 from J; bases not matched to a gene: 9. The CDR3 nucleotides read TGTGCCAGCAGCCCAACAGGGGGCGGATACTACGAGCAGTACTTC. This codes for CASSPTGGGYYEQYF.

The chain joins TRBV29-1 to TRBJ2-7; D is undetermined. Germline V gene lookup returns CDR1 SQVTM and CDR2 ANQGSEA. CDR3 length: 12 residues. V was cut by 6 bases and J by 2 bases, with 11 bases left in between. The CDR3 reads CSVVGAAYEQYF. CDR3 coding DNA: TGCAGCGTCGTAGGTGCCGCCTACGAGCAGTACTTC.

The genes are TRBV9 and TRBJ2-7; D is perhaps TRBD2 (6 bases). This CDR3 contains 14 residues. Germline CDR1 reads SGDLS; CDR2 reads YYNGEE. Trimming left V 4 bases short and J 0 bases short, with 11 bases between. CDR3 residues: CASSPFSGSYEQYF. CDR3 nucleotides: TGTGCCAGCAGCCCCTTTAGCGGCTCCTACGAGCAGTACTTC.

Ten or more counts support this clonotype. The chain couples TRBV5-1 to TRBJ2-7; maybe TRBD1 (6 bases). Trimming shortened V by 1 base and J by 5 bases, and 10 bases separated the two germline ends. Germline CDR1 reads SGHRS; CDR2 reads YFSETQ. The CDR3 totals 13 residues. The CDR3 DNA reads as TGCGCCAGCAGCTTGCACAGGGCTAACGAGCAGTACTTC. This encodes CASSLHRANEQYF.

The table lists this clonotype with many counts. The gene calls are TRBV15 and TRBJ1-5; 7 bases are a match to TRBD1. Germline V CDR1 and CDR2: LNHNV, YYDKDF (reference sequence). The CDR3 totals 14 residues. V dropped 3 bases and J dropped 5; count of bases not matched to a gene: 4. The CDR3 loop is CATSRDRIDQPQHF. In nucleotides, the CDR3 is TGTGCCACCAGCAGGGACAGGATCGATCAGCCCCAGCATTTT.

The chain recombines TRBV3-1 with TRBJ2-7; D unresolved. The CDR3 spans 11 residues. Between the trimmed V and J ends, which lost 4 bases and 4 bases, there was a span of 5 bases. The germline V gene has CDR1 LGHDT and CDR2 YNNKEL (reference sequence). CDR3 protein: CASSLQYEQYF. The CDR3 DNA reads TGTGCCAGCAGCCTTCAGTACGAGCAGTACTTC.

This clonotype was counted between two and nine times. J is TRBJ2-3 and V is TRBV7-2, with D unclear. The CDR3 contains 15 residues. V was shortened by 2 bases and J by 2 bases, with 11 bases between the two germline ends. From germline, CDR1 is SGHTA and CDR2 FQGNSA. For the CDR3, the DNA is TGTGCCAGCAGCTTAACCCATTTTATCACAGATACGCAGTATTTT. Translating it yields CASSLTHFITDTQYF.

The CDR3 nucleotides read TGTGCCAGCAGCAGCGGGATACCAACCTACGAGCAGTACTTC. Encoded protein: CASSSGIPTYEQYF. This chain uses TRBV12-3 or TRBV12-4 with TRBJ2-7, with 7 positions matching TRBD2. The junction had 7 bases not matched to a gene; V was cut back by 6 bases and J by 2 bases. The CDR3 consists of 14 residues.

In nucleotides, the CDR3 is TGCGCCAGCAGCTTGGGTTCCACCCCAGGAGAGACCCAGTACTTC. Translated, it gives CASSLGSTPGETQYF. The rearrangement links TRBV5-1 to TRBJ2-5; no reliable D call. V was cut by 0 bases and J by 4 bases, with 13 bases left in between. In germline, CDR1 is SGHRS, CDR2 YFSETQ. The CDR3 runs to 15 residues.

The sample holds a few counts of this clonotype. V is TRBV20-1 and J is TRBJ2-5; 8 nucleotides match TRBD1. The CDR3 spans 12 residues. Germline values: CDR1 DFQATT, CDR2 SNEGSKA (reference sequence). V lost 5 bases to trimming and J lost 5 bases; unmatched junction nucleotides: 4. The CDR3: CSAVAGGETQYF. The CDR3, as DNA: TGCAGTGCTGTGGCAGGGGGCGAGACCCAGTACTTC.

This clonotype occurred a few times. The CDR3 DNA follows: TGCAGTGCCTTGACAGGGTGGTCCTACGAGCAGTACTTC. This gives the protein CSALTGWSYEQYF. The chain joins TRBV20-1 to TRBJ2-7, with 7 bases aligning to TRBD1. The CDR3 has 13 residues. Unmatched junction bases numbered 6, after V lost 6 bases and J lost 1 base. Germline V gene data show CDR1 as DFQATT and CDR2 as SNEGSKA (reference sequence).

The V call is TRBV5-1, the J call TRBJ2-5; TRBD2 matches at 8 bases. V was clipped by 1 base and J by 3 bases; unmatched bases: 8. Germline V gene data show CDR1 as SGHRS and CDR2 as YFSETQ. The CDR3 is 16 amino acids. CDR3 in DNA: TGCGCCAGCAGCTTGACGGCGGGGGGATCCGAAGAGACCCAGTACTTC. Translating gives CASSLTAGGSEETQYF.

The chain recombines TRBV7-9 with TRBJ1-1; D ambiguous. V was cut by 5 bases and J by 1 base, with 2 bases left in between. Per the germline V gene, CDR1 is SEHNR and CDR2 is FQNEAQ (reference sequence). The CDR3 is 11 residues long. The CDR3: CASSRNTEAFF. The CDR3 DNA reads TGTGCCAGCAGCCGGAACACTGAAGCTTTCTTT.

This clonotype was counted a few times. The chain couples TRBV27 to TRBJ2-7, with D possibly TRBD2 on 5 matching bases. This CDR3 is 14 amino acids long. V was cut by 3 bases and J by 4 bases, with 13 bases left in between. The germline V gene has CDR1 MNHEY and CDR2 SMNVEV (reference sequence). The CDR3 is CASSFFGDFYEQYF. The CDR3 DNA reads TGTGCCAGCAGTTTCTTCGGGGATTTTTACGAGCAGTACTTC.

In this sample, this clonotype turned up a few times. The V and J genes are TRBV10-3 and TRBJ2-3; 9 bases align to TRBD1. The CDR3 sequence is 16 residues long. Germline CDR1 is ENHRY and CDR2 is SYGVKD. J gave up 6 bases and V 5 bases, and 12 bases lay outside the gene matches. The CDR3 region is CAISTGTGRDGDTQYF. CDR3 sequence (DNA): TGTGCCATCAGTACCGGGACAGGGAGAGATGGGGATACGCAGTATTTT.

V gene TRBV12-3 or TRBV12-4 combines with J gene TRBJ2-7; maybe TRBD2 (5 bases). The CDR3 is made up of 13 amino acids. Deletions cut 6 bases from V and 2 bases from J, with 11 bases between. CDR3: CASSPDLTYEQYF. The CDR3 bases are TGTGCCAGCAGCCCGGACTTGACCTACGAGCAGTACTTC.

This chain links TRBV5-1 with TRBJ2-7; TRBD2 agrees at 14 bases. The CDR3 contains 18 residues. The J segment lost 4 bases and the V segment lost 4 bases, leaving 13 bases of the junction unmatched. Germline V gene data show CDR1 as SGHRS and CDR2 as YFSETQ. CDR3 bases: TGCGCCAGCAGCCAAGGACTAGCGGGAGGTAATATCGGATACGAGCAGTACTTC. This gives the protein CASSQGLAGGNIGYEQYF.

This clonotype was seen at least ten times. The rearrangement joins TRBV10-3 to TRBJ1-2; D is unresolved. V lost 3 bases to trimming and J lost 3 bases, with 14 bases between them. Germline loops: CDR1 ENHRY, CDR2 SYGVKD. This CDR3 has 15 amino acids. The CDR3 is CAISDRRPQDYGYTF. CDR3 DNA sequence: TGTGCCATCAGTGACAGGCGCCCCCAAGACTATGGCTACACCTTC.

The gene calls are TRBV20-1 and TRBJ2-3; D remains unclear. CDR1 and CDR2 from the germline V gene are DFQATT and SNEGSKA (reference sequence). The ends were cut back, 2 bases at V and 0 bases at J, with 12 bases in the middle. This CDR3 contains 15 residues. CDR3 sequence: CSARIGYYSTDTQYF. In DNA form, the CDR3 reads TGCAGTGCTAGAATAGGGTATTATAGCACAGATACGCAGTATTTT.

This clonotype was counted a few times. The chain recombines TRBV5-1 with TRBJ2-7; D is possibly TRBD2 (5 bases). The CDR3 is made up of 16 amino acids. V was clipped by 0 bases and J by 1 base, with 14 bases between them. The germline V gene encodes CDR1 SGHRS and CDR2 YFSETQ. The CDR3: CASSLGWRTPSYEQYF. CDR3 in DNA: TGCGCCAGCAGCTTGGGGTGGAGGACTCCTTCCTACGAGCAGTACTTC.

There are a few counts of this clonotype. This chain connects TRBV7-9 to TRBJ2-1; 10 positions match TRBD2. CDR3 length: 16 amino acids. Losses at the gene ends were 5 bases for V and 9 bases for J; bases not matched to a gene: 13. CDR1 and CDR2 from the germline V gene are SEHNR and FQNEAQ (reference sequence). DNA for the CDR3: TGTGCCAGCAGCCTCCAACTGAGCGGGGGGGCTGGTGAGCAGTTCTTC. Its translation is CASSLQLSGGAGEQFF.

The chain couples TRBV12-3 or TRBV12-4 to TRBJ2-5; 7 nucleotides align to TRBD1. This CDR3 is 13 amino acids long. The J segment lost 2 bases and the V segment lost 5 bases, leaving 2 bases of the junction unmatched. CDR3 in DNA: TGTGCCAGCAGTACGGGACAGCAAGAGACCCAGTACTTC. Residues: CASSTGQQETQYF.

The chain is built from TRBV12-3 or TRBV12-4 and TRBJ2-1; 10 bases align to TRBD2. The CDR3 length is 15 residues. V lost 6 bases, J lost 1 base, and 3 bases stayed unmatched. Here the CDR3 reads CASSIAGGSYNEQFF. CDR3 in DNA: TGTGCCAGCAGCATAGCGGGGGGATCCTACAATGAGCAGTTCTTC.

CDR3 sequence (DNA): TGTGCCAGCAGTTTACACGTACTCGGGGGGAGGGGGCAGTACTTC. The encoded protein is CASSLHVLGGRGQYF. This chain joins TRBV28 and TRBJ2-7, with 7 positions matching TRBD2. V lost 2 bases, J lost 9 bases, and 13 bases stayed unmatched. The CDR3 has 15 amino acids. CDR1 is MDHEN and CDR2 is SYDVKM in the germline V gene.

This clonotype was picked up a small number of times. J is TRBJ2-3 and V is TRBV29-1; TRBD2 aligns across 8 bases. J lost 3 bases, V lost 2 bases, and 1 base had no gene match. CDR3 length equals 13 residues. The germline gives CDR1 SQVTM, CDR2 ANQGSEA. CDR3 sequence reads: CSVESGGTDTQYF. Here the CDR3 DNA reads TGCAGCGTTGAATCGGGAGGGACAGATACGCAGTATTTT.

This clonotype came up a few times. V and J are TRBV7-2 and TRBJ2-5, with a weak D call TRBD2 (7 bases). This CDR3 is 15 amino acids long. CDR1 and CDR2 from the germline V gene are SGHTA and FQGNSA. V was trimmed by 1 base and J by 5 bases, leaving 14 bases between them. CDR3 in DNA: TGTGCCAGCAGCTTAGGGGCGGGGGCCAGGGAGACCCAGTACTTC. Protein product: CASSLGAGARETQYF.

The table lists this clonotype with a few counts. The CDR3 DNA reads as TGTGCCAGCAGCTCCCAGGGATATGAAGGCTACACCTTC. This sequence encodes CASSSQGYEGYTF. The rearrangement joins TRBV5-6 to TRBJ1-2; TRBD1 might be the D (5 bases). The germline gives CDR1 SGHDT, CDR2 YYEEEE. The V end lost 3 bases, the J end lost 8 bases, and 14 bases lay between the germline ends. CDR3 length equals 13 residues. The full variable domain, its missing parts supplied by reference TRBV5-6 and TRBJ1-2, is DAGVTQSPTHLIKTRGQQVTLRCSPKSGHDTVSWYQQALGQGPQFIFQYYEEEERQRGNFPDRFSGHQFPNYSSELNVNALLLGDSALYLCASSSQGYEGYTFGSGTRLTVV.

The rearrangement joins TRBV20-1 to TRBJ1-1, with 9 bases that match TRBD1. Germline V lookup: CDR1 DFQATT, CDR2 SNEGSKA (reference sequence). The J segment lost 9 bases and the V segment lost 5 bases, leaving 4 bases of the junction unmatched. CDR3 length equals 11 residues. CDR3 sequence: CSAGGQGKAFF. In DNA, the CDR3 is TGCAGTGCTGGGGGACAGGGCAAAGCTTTCTTT.

This clonotype was counted only a few times. The chain carries TRBV19 and TRBJ1-1; possible D gene TRBD1, 5 bases. The V end lost 3 bases, the J end lost 1 base, and 6 bases lay between the germline ends. The length of the CDR3 is 13 residues. Germline values: CDR1 LNHDA, CDR2 SQIVND (reference sequence). CDR3 sequence: CASSMTENTEAFF. As DNA, the CDR3 is TGTGCCAGTAGTATGACAGAGAACACTGAAGCTTTCTTT.

There are a few counts of this clonotype. CDR3 region: CAISGPGTGSEQYF. The DNA of the CDR3 is TGTGCCATCAGTGGTCCCGGGACAGGGTCCGAGCAGTACTTC. The genes are TRBV10-3 and TRBJ2-7; 9 bases agree with TRBD1. V gave up 4 bases and J gave up 6 bases; unmatched junction bases: 7. CDR3 size: 14 residues. Germline V gene sequence: CDR1 ENHRY, CDR2 SYGVKD.